This entry concerns a single T cell receptor (beta chain). The repertoire was sequenced with immunoSEQ multiplex PCR; TCRdb's copy has only in-frame clones and lacks some. The sample includes roughly 73,000 clones, approximately 91% of them seen just once. Germline lookup yields CDR1 KGHDR and CDR2 SFDVKD. Trimming removed 6 bases from V and 0 bases from J, with 31 bases in between. The CDR3 runs to 21 residues. The data are from a study of blood T cell repertoires in COVID-19. Study background: Samples came from the United States, Italy and Spain, spanning acute and convalescent COVID-19. T cells, B-cell-depleted T cells, or PBMCs supplied cDNA or gDNA.

The chain combines TRBV24-1 with TRBJ1-1, with a weak D call TRBD1 (5 bases). Sequencing was carried out using peripheral blood. This clonotype originated in a man between 65 and 85 years old with active or convalescent COVID-19. The CDR3 sequence is CATSLTHRCGTLQRMNTEAFF. The CDR3 nucleotides read TGTGCCACCAGTCTTACCCACCGTTGCGGGACCCTCCAACGAATGAACACTGAAGCTTTCTTT.